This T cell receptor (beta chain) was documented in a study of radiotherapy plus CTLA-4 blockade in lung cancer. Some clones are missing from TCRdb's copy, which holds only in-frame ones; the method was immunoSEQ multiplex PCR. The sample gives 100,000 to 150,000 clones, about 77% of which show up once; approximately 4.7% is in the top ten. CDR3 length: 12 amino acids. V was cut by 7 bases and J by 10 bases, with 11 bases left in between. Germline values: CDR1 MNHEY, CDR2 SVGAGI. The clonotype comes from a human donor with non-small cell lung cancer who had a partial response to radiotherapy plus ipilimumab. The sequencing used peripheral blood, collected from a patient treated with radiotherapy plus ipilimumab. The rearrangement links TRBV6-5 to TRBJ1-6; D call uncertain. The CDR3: CASTIRGSPLHF. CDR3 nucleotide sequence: TGTGCCAGCACCATACGCGGGTCACCCCTCCACTTT.